The T cell receptor (beta chain) under discussion was sequenced for a study of regulatory T cells in long-lasting Graves disease. Study at large: Those with persistent Graves' disease had received antithyroid drugs for over 5 years with positive TSH receptor antibodies.

This CDR3 has 13 residues. Trimming stripped 2 bases from V and 1 base from J, with 5 bases between. Germline CDR1 reads SGHDN; CDR2 reads FVKESK. The study, taken as a whole, reports: When disease was persistent, TRBV28, TRBJ1-2 and TRBJ2-5 were the favored segments. Limited samples may have lowered accuracy.

Library construction for TCR beta used iRepertoire HTBI primers and Arm-PCR of CDR3 regions. TCRdb redid the calling of the multiplex PCR reads with MiXCR, one entry per CDR3 protein. The sample includes 600,000 to 850,000 distinct CDR3 sequences, about 32% of them seen just once. Time point meaning: persistent/refractory GD, antithyroid drugs over 5 years with positive TRAb. Researchers made the TCR library from RNA that was extracted from PBMCs. For this clonotype: Its specificity is not known.

The sequenced sample was peripheral blood mononuclear cells (PBMCs), obtained when the disease was refractory, from a patient treated with antithyroid drugs. This chain joins TRBV14 and TRBJ1-1, with D uncertain. This clonotype originated in a female donor with Graves disease. CDR3 sequence: CASSQYKNTEAFF. CDR3 nucleotides: TGTGCCAGCAGCCAATACAAGAACACTGAAGCTTTCTTT.